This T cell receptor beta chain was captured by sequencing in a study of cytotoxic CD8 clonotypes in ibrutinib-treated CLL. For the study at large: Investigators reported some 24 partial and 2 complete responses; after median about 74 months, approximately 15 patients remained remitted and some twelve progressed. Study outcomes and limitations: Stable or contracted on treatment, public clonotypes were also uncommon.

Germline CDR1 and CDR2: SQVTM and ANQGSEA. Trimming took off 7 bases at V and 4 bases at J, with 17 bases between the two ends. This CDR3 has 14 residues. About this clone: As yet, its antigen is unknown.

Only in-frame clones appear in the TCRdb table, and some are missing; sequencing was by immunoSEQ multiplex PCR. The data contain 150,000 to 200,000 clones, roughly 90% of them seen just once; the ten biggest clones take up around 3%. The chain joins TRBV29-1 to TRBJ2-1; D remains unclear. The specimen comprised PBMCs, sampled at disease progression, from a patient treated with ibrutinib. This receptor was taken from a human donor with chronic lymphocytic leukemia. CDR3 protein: CSGVRIAGYNEQFF. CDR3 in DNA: TGCAGCGGGGTCAGGATAGCCGGTTACAATGAGCAGTTCTTC.